This TCR beta chain stems from a study of T cell changes during pregnancy in multiple sclerosis. The protocol was immunoSEQ multiplex PCR, while the TCRdb copy is restricted to in-frame clones and leaves out a portion. The data show tens of thousands of clones, approximately 90% seen once. Per the germline V gene, CDR1 is SGHRS and CDR2 is YFSETQ. V was pared by 4 bases and J by 1 base, with 14 bases between. The CDR3 totals 15 residues. The chain combines TRBV5-1 with TRBJ1-1, with a tentative D call TRBD1 (5 bases). The sample in question was peripheral blood, obtained before pregnancy. The source is a female donor with multiple sclerosis, enrolled in a pregnancy study. Here the CDR3 reads CASSTRGQGNTEAFF. DNA for the CDR3: TGCGCCAGCAGCACACGAGGACAAGGGAACACTGAAGCTTTCTTT. Full variable domain (rest looked up from reference TRBV5-1 and TRBJ1-1): KAGVTQTPRYLIKTRGQQVTLSCSPISGHRSVSWYQQTPGQGLQFLFEYFSETQRNKGNFPGRFSGRQFSNSRSEMNVSTLELGDSALYLCASSTRGQGNTEAFFGQGTRLTVV.